These T cell receptor beta chains were read from a single sample in a study of cytomegalovirus exposure and HLA in healthy donors. Produced via immunoSEQ multiplex PCR; TCRdb's table is partial and in-frame only. This sample has some 140,000 clones, with 75% to 80% found just once. Sequenced material: PBMCs. These receptors were obtained from a woman in her sixties or seventies in good health and CMV-seronegative. CDR3s include the opening cysteine and the closing phenylalanine or tryptophan. Fields, in order: V gene, J gene, CDR3 protein.

>TRBV5-1|TRBJ1-1
CASSFEQGSTEAFF
>TRBV10-3|TRBJ2-1
CAISDLGQGVYNEQFF
>TRBV5-1|TRBJ2-1
CASSLDASGYGNEQFF
>TRBV6-4|TRBJ2-1
CASSEQGASLEQFF
>TRBV12-2|TRBJ1-1
CASRRYRDRGPRNTEAFF
>TRBV30|TRBJ1-1
CAWSDRGMGLTLNTEAFF
>TRBV28|TRBJ1-6
CASTPGGGSYNSPLHF
>TRBV9|TRBJ1-1
CASSPRTGGTEAFF
>TRBV7-2|TRBJ2-3
CASSWRGASTDTQYF
>TRBV27|TRBJ2-5
CASRRLGGGKETQYF
>TRBV30|TRBJ1-1
CAWSPTGARVNTEAFF
>TRBV9|TRBJ2-7
CASSVGQGAYEQYF
>TRBV14|TRBJ2-5
CASSRPYRGVKETQYF
>TRBV14|TRBJ2-1
CASSQAHPGLAGNYNEQFF
>TRBV5-5|TRBJ1-2
CASSRGGTRSIRGGSNGYTF
>TRBV19|TRBJ1-1
CASSSGDRRGTEAFF
>TRBV18|TRBJ2-2
CASSPPGTTNTGELFF
>TRBV7-3|TRBJ2-3
CASSYSGGADTQYF
>TRBV28|TRBJ1-2
CASSKETVPYGYTF
>TRBV10-1|TRBJ2-3
CASSESSGKTDTQYF
>TRBV19|TRBJ1-5
CASSIGRVNQPQHF
>TRBV11-2|TRBJ1-1
CASSSVRQMNTEAFF
>TRBV6-5|TRBJ1-6
CASSWDTTNNSPLHF
>TRBV5-4|TRBJ2-5
CASSSQQGSKETQYF
>TRBV18|TRBJ2-1
CASSPPGGLAGVPSYNEQFF
>TRBV5-5|TRBJ1-4
CASSLAVRGLTNEKLFF
>TRBV9|TRBJ2-7
CASSITSGQPGEQYF
>TRBV28|TRBJ2-5
CASSTSGLAGEETQYF
>TRBV28|TRBJ1-2
CASIPLPGTAVLRITF
>TRBV18|TRBJ2-7
CASSPPSAGGFYEQYF
>TRBV19|TRBJ2-3
CASSIGTGSLAGHADTQYF
>TRBV5-1|TRBJ2-2
CASSLGGNTGELFF
>TRBV27|TRBJ2-7
CASNKKREGTYEQYF
>TRBV19|TRBJ1-1
CASSRSAPMNTEAFF
>TRBV28|TRBJ2-4
CASQDAPPGGKNIQYF
>TRBV5-4|TRBJ2-5
CASSQGQGEETQYF
>TRBV7-9|TRBJ1-3
CASSLSSGASGNTIYF
>TRBV2|TRBJ1-2
CASSEEGRVGYTF